The 19 T cell receptor beta chains presented below share a single source sample, sequenced in a study of OX40 agonist ivuxolimab in advanced cancers. TCRdb keeps only in-frame clones here, not all; method: immunoSEQ multiplex PCR. The sample includes 90,000 to 100,000 clones, less than 90% of them seen just once. Sequenced material: CD4+ or CD8+ T cells sorted from blood, taken in a trial of the OX40 agonist ivuxolimab. These receptors were obtained from an adult with an advanced solid tumor such as melanoma, head and neck, liver or kidney cancer.

This clone occurred once. CDR3 amino acids: CASSRQVLNTEAFF. The CDR3 nucleotides are TGTGCCAGCAGCCGACAGGTTCTGAACACTGAAGCTTTCTTT. The rearrangement links TRBV6-5 to TRBJ1-1; a weak D match, TRBD1 (6 bases). This CDR3 has 14 amino acids. Trimming left V 6 bases short and J 0 bases short, with 11 bases between. Per germline, CDR1 MNHEY and CDR2 SVGAGI.

V gene TRBV7-2 combines with J gene TRBJ1-2; maybe TRBD1 (5 bases). CDR1 and CDR2 (germline): SGHTA, FQGNSA. Trimming cost V 1 base and J 7 bases, with 19 bases left between them. The CDR3 runs 16 residues. The CDR3 sequence: CASSLDQWQGVSGYTF. DNA of the CDR3: TGTGCCAGCAGCTTAGACCAATGGCAGGGAGTAAGTGGCTACACCTTC.

The genes are TRBV5-1 and TRBJ2-2; D possibly matches TRBD1 or TRBD2 (5 bases each). Trimming stripped 7 bases from V and 4 bases from J, with 17 bases between. This CDR3 contains 15 residues. Germline values: CDR1 SGHRS, CDR2 YFSETQ. CDR3 amino acids: CASSLGERGTGELFF. The CDR3 DNA reads as TGCGCCAGCTCTCTGGGGGAGAGGGGCACCGGGGAGCTGTTTTTT.

This chain joins TRBV6-5 and TRBJ1-2; 7 bases are shared with TRBD1. The germline V gene has CDR1 MNHEY and CDR2 SVGAGI. This CDR3 is built from 15 residues. Unmatched junction bases numbered 18, after V lost 9 bases and J lost 8 bases. Written as DNA, the CDR3 is TGTGCCAGTCGGTATAACCTGGGTAGGGGGCTCGGCTACACCTTC. Protein sequence: CASRYNLGRGLGYTF.

V gene TRBV2 combines with J gene TRBJ2-1; the match to TRBD1 covers 7 bases. Germline trimming cut 4 bases from V and 7 bases from J; bases unmatched to any gene: 4. This CDR3 has 13 residues. CDR1 is SNHLY and CDR2 is FYNNEI in the germline V gene. CDR3 DNA: TGTGCCAGCAGTGGACAGGGTATAAATGAGCAGTTCTTC. Translating it yields CASSGQGINEQFF. The whole variable domain, remainder taken from reference TRBV2 and TRBJ2-1, is EPEVTQTPSHQVTQMGQEVILRCVPISNHLYFYWYRQILGQKVEFLVSFYNNEISEKSEIFDDQFSVERPDGSNFTLKIRSTKLEDSAMYFCASSGQGINEQFFGPGTRLTVL.

V is TRBV25-1 and J is TRBJ1-1; a possible D gene is TRBD1 (6 bases). The germline gives CDR1 MGHDK, CDR2 SYGVNS. CDR3 length equals 17 residues. V was pared by 5 bases and J by 5 bases, with 24 bases between. The CDR3 nucleotides are TGTGCCAGCAGTCCAGGCCCCCAGCAGGGGAGGATGACTGAAGCTTTCTTT. It yields the protein CASSPGPQQGRMTEAFF.

V usage is TRBV10-3 and J usage is TRBJ2-3; 8 bases line up with TRBD2. CDR1 and CDR2 (germline): ENHRY, SYGVKD. V trimming: 5 bases; J trimming: 3 bases; junction bases outside the gene matches: 10. The CDR3 has 16 residues. CDR3 region: CAISSGTRGLTDTQYF. The CDR3 DNA is TGTGCCATCAGTTCCGGGACTAGAGGCCTGACAGATACGCAGTATTTT.

The gene calls are TRBV5-4 and TRBJ2-1, with D possibly being TRBD2 (6 bases). Trimming removed 1 base at V and 4 bases at J, with 12 bases between. The germline CDR1 and CDR2 sequences are SGHNT and YYREEE (reference sequence). The CDR3 has 15 amino acids. Here the CDR3 reads CASSLRASEYNEQFF. The CDR3 DNA is TGTGCCAGCAGCTTGAGAGCTAGCGAGTACAATGAGCAGTTCTTC. Full variable domain (outside the CDR3, taken from reference TRBV5-4 and TRBJ2-1): ETGVTQSPTHLIKTRGQQVTLRCSSQSGHNTVSWYQQALGQGPQFIFQYYREEENGRGNFPPRFSGLQFPNYSSELNVNALELDDSALYLCASSLRASEYNEQFFGPGTRLTVL.

The chain recombines TRBV5-4 with TRBJ2-5; no clear D gene. The CDR3 is made up of 13 amino acids. Germline V gives CDR1 SGHNT, CDR2 YYREEE (reference sequence). Trimming left V 4 bases short and J 5 bases short, with 12 bases between. The DNA for the CDR3 is TGTGCCAGCAGCCTTGATGACCGGGAGACCCAGTACTTC. It yields the protein CASSLDDRETQYF.

The chain has TRBV30 and TRBJ1-1; D is perhaps TRBD1 (5 bases). The V end lost 2 bases, the J end lost 1 base, and 14 bases lay between the germline ends. Germline assignment: CDR1 GTSNPN and CDR2 SVGIG (reference sequence). The CDR3 length is 15 residues. The chain's CDR3 is CAWSLTANPNTEAFF. The CDR3 DNA reads TGTGCCTGGAGTTTGACAGCGAATCCGAACACTGAAGCTTTCTTT.

The table lists this clone with a few counts. This chain uses TRBV5-1 with TRBJ2-2, with D tentatively TRBD1 (5 bases). CDR1 SGHRS and CDR2 YFSETQ come from the germline V gene. V was shortened by 1 base and J by 5 bases, with 9 bases between the two germline ends. CDR3 length equals 14 residues. The CDR3 reads CASSLQGRTGELFF. The DNA of the CDR3 is TGCGCCAGCAGCTTGCAGGGCCGAACCGGGGAGCTGTTTTTT.

The chain employs TRBV2 and TRBJ2-7, with D perhaps TRBD1 (5 bases). In germline, CDR1 is SNHLY, CDR2 FYNNEI. V was pared by 2 bases and J by 5 bases, with 10 bases between. This CDR3 spans 13 amino acids. CDR3 nucleotides: TGTGCCAGCAGTGAACGGGTCAGGGACGAGCAGTACTTC. This translates into CASSERVRDEQYF.

This clone was recorded a few times. The rearrangement links TRBV7-9 to TRBJ1-3; no clear D. The V end lost 7 bases, the J end lost 0 bases, and 10 bases lay between the germline ends. Germline loops: CDR1 SEHNR, CDR2 FQNEAQ (reference sequence). The CDR3 has 14 amino acids. The CDR3 region has the DNA TGTGCCAGCAAGTTACAGCTCTCTGGAAACACCATATATTTT. Amino acids: CASKLQLSGNTIYF.

The rearrangement uses TRBV7-6 and TRBJ1-6; D call uncertain. Per germline, CDR1 SGHVS and CDR2 FNYEAQ. Trimming left V 5 bases short and J 9 bases short, with 14 bases between. This CDR3 is 14 amino acids long. The CDR3 DNA reads as TGTGCCAGCAGCCAGCAAGTAGCGGGTTCACCCCTCCACTTT. Its translation: CASSQQVAGSPLHF. The variable domain in full, completed from reference TRBV7-6 and TRBJ1-6, reads GAGVSQSPRYKVTKRGQDVALRCDPISGHVSLYWYRQALGQGPEFLTYFNYEAQQDKSGLPNDRFSAERPEGSISTLTIQRTEQRDSAMYRCASSQQVAGSPLHFGNGTRLTVT.

This clone was observed once. The chain carries TRBV19 and TRBJ2-1, with TRBD2 matching 11 bases. V was pared by 7 bases and J by 5 bases, with 7 bases of the junction left unmatched. Germline CDR1 reads LNHDA; CDR2 reads SQIVND (reference sequence). The CDR3 has 15 amino acids. Here the CDR3 reads CASKQTSGTNNEQFF. CDR3 sequence (DNA): TGTGCCAGTAAACAGACTAGCGGGACAAACAATGAGCAGTTCTTC.

This clone has only one observation. The chain carries TRBV19 and TRBJ1-4, with D possibly TRBD1 on 5 matching bases. Germline CDR1 and CDR2: LNHDA and SQIVND (reference sequence). This CDR3 comprises 15 residues. Trimming removed 7 bases at V and 0 bases at J, with 12 bases between. As DNA, the CDR3 is TGTGCCAGTAACCAGGGTTCTGCAACTAATGAAAAACTGTTTTTT. This gives the protein CASNQGSATNEKLFF.

CDR3 nucleotides: TGCGCCAGCAGCCAAACAGGGGGCTATGGCTACACCTTC. Amino acids: CASSQTGGYGYTF. V gene TRBV4-1 combines with J gene TRBJ1-2, with 8 bases that match TRBD1. Per the germline V gene, CDR1 is MGHRA and CDR2 is YSYEKL. The trim removed 2 bases at V and 4 bases at J, leaving 0 bases unmatched. The CDR3 sequence is 13 residues long.

J is TRBJ2-3 and V is TRBV7-2; unclear D gene. The CDR3 consists of 12 residues. V was cut by 4 bases and J by 8 bases, with 10 bases left in between. In germline, CDR1 is SGHTA, CDR2 FQGNSA. DNA of the CDR3: TGTGCCAGCAGCTCGAACCTGGTTACGCAGTATTTT. This translates into CASSSNLVTQYF.

The gene calls are TRBV7-2 and TRBJ1-3; the D is unclear. The CDR3 covers 14 residues. Germline V lookup: CDR1 SGHTA, CDR2 FQGNSA. The ends were cut back, 5 bases at V and 3 bases at J, with 11 bases in the middle. CDR3 region: CASSQGISGNTIYF. The CDR3 region has the DNA TGTGCCAGCAGCCAAGGGATAAGTGGAAACACCATATATTTT.